This T cell receptor (beta chain) was sequenced during a study of cytomegalovirus exposure and HLA in healthy donors. As to this clone: Its antigen is not identified. The junction differs from germline at one of its ends, possibly a read error.

Study results and limitations: Reportedly, TCR beta sequences accurately predicted HLA-A and HLA-B alleles in most subjects. Presence/absence comparisons presumed near-even sequencing depth among donors.

The PCR used 60 Vbeta and 13 Jbeta primers. Data came from immunoSEQ multiplex PCR; TCRdb stores just in-frame clones and leaves some out. The table records approximately 160,000 clones, around 80% of them present only once. Material for sequencing was PBMCs. This TCR came from a woman aged 50 to 65 in good health and CMV-seropositive.

CDR3 nucleotides: TGTGCCAGCAGCTTAGGGCTAGCGGGGCCCTCTGGGGCCAACGGCCTGACTTTC. Its translation: CASSLGLAGPSGANGLTF. This rearrangement joins TRBV7-2 to TRBJ2-6; 9 nucleotides match TRBD2. The CDR3 loop spans 18 amino acids. CDR1 is SGHTA, CDR2 FQGNSA, per germline.